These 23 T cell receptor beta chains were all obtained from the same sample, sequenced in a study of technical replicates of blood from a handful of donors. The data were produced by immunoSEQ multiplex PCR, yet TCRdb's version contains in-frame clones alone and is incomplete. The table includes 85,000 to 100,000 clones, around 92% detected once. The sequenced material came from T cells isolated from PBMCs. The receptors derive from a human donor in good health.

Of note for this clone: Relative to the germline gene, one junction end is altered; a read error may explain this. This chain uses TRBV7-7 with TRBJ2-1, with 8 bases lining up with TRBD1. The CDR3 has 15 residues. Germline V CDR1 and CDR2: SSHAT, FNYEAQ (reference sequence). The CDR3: CASSFGRGRTNEQFF. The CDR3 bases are TGTGCTAGCAGCTTCGGCAGGGGGCGTACAAATGAGCAGTTCTTC.

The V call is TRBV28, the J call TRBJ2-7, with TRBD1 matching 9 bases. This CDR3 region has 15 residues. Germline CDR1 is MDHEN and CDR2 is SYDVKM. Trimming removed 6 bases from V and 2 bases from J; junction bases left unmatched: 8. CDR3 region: CASSSSGTGTYEQYF. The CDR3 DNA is TGTGCCAGCAGCTCCTCAGGGACAGGGACCTACGAGCAGTACTTC.

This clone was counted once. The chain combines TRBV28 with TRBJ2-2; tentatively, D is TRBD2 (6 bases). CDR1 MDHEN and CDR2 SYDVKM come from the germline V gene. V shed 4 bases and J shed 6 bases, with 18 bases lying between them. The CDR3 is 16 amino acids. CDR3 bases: TGTGCCAGCAGTTCGACTCGACTAGTGGTATCCGGGGAGCTGTTTTTT. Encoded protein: CASSSTRLVVSGELFF.

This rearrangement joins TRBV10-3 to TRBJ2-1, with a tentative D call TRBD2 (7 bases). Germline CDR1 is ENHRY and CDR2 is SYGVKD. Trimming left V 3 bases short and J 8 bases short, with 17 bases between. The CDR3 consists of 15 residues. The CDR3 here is CAISDGGGPSHEQFF. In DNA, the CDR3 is TGTGCCATCAGTGATGGGGGGGGGCCATCACATGAGCAGTTCTTC.

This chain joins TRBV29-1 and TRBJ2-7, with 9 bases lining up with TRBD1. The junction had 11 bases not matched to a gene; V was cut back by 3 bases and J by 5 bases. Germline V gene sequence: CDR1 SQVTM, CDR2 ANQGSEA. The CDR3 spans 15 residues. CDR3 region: CSVDRAGTGYHEQYF. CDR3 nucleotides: TGCAGCGTTGACAGGGCCGGGACAGGGTACCACGAGCAGTACTTC.

In DNA, the CDR3 is TGCGCCAGCAGCCAAGGTCAGGGCGGCTATGGCTACACCTTC. Translating gives CASSQGQGGYGYTF. This chain uses TRBV4-1 with TRBJ1-2; tentatively, D is TRBD1 (5 bases). This CDR3 spans 14 amino acids. Germline V gene data show CDR1 as MGHRA and CDR2 as YSYEKL. V was shortened by 1 base and J by 4 bases, with 10 bases between the two germline ends.

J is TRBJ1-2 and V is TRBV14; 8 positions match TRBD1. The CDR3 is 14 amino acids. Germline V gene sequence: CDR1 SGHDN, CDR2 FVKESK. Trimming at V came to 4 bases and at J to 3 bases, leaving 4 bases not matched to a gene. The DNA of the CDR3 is TGTGCCAGCAGCCCCGGACAGGGACACTATGGCTACACCTTC. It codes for CASSPGQGHYGYTF.

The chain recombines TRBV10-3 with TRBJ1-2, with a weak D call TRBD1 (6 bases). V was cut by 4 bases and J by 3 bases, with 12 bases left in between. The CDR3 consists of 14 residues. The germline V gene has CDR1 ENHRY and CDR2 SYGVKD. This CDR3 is CAISVNRADYGYTF. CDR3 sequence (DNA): TGTGCCATCAGTGTTAACAGGGCCGACTATGGCTACACCTTC.

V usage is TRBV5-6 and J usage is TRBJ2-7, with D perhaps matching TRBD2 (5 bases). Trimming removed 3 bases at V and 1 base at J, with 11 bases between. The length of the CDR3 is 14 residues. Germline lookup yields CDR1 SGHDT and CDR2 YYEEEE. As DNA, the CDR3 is TGTGCCAGCAGCTACCTCCGGGAATCCTACGAGCAGTACTTC. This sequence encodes CASSYLRESYEQYF.

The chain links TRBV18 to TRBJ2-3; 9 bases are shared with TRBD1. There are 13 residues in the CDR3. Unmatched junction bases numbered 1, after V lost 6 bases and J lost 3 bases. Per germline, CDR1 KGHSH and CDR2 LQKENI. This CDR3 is CASSTGGTDTQYF. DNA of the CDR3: TGTGCCAGCTCGACAGGGGGGACAGATACGCAGTATTTT.

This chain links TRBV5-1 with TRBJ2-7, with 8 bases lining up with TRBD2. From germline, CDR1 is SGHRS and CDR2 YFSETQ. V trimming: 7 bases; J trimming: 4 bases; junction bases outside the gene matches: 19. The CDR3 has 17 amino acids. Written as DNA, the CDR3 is TGCGCCAGCGGTTCAGTTTCTCGGGACGGGGGGGATTACGAGCAGTACTTC. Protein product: CASGSVSRDGGDYEQYF.

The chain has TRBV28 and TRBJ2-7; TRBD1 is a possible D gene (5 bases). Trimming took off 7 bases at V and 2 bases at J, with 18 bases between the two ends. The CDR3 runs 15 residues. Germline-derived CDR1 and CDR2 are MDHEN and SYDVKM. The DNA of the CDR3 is TGTGCCAGCACCAAATCGCCCCTGGGGCCCTACGAGCAGTACTTC. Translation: CASTKSPLGPYEQYF.

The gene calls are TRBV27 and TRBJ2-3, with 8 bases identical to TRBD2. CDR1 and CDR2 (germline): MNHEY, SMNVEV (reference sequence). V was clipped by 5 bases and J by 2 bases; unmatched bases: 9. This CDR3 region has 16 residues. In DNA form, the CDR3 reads TGTGCCAGCAGTAGAGATTTAGCGGGGTTCACAGATACGCAGTATTTT. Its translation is CASSRDLAGFTDTQYF.

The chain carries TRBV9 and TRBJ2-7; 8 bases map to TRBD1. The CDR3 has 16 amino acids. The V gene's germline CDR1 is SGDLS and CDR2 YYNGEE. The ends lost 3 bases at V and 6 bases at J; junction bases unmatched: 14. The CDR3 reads CASSAYSGTGGSEQYF. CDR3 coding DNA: TGTGCCAGCAGCGCGTACTCCGGGACAGGCGGAAGCGAGCAGTACTTC.

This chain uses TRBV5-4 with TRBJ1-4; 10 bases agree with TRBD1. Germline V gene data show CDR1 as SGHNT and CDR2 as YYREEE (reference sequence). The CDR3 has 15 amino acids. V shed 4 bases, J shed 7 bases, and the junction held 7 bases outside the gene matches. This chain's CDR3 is CASSAQTGGVEKLFF. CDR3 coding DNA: TGTGCCAGCAGCGCACAGACAGGGGGCGTTGAAAAACTGTTTTTT.

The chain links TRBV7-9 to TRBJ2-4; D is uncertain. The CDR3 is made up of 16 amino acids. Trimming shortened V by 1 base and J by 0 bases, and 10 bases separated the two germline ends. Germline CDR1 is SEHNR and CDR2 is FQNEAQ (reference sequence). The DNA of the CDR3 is TGTGCCAGCAGCTTAGTGCCCACAGTAGCCAAAAACATTCAGTACTTC. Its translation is CASSLVPTVAKNIQYF. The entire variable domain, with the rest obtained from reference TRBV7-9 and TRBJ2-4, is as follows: DTGVSQNPRHKITKRGQNVTFRCDPISEHNRLYWYRQTLGQGPEFLTYFQNEAQLEKSRLLSDRFSAERPKGSFSTLEIQRTEQGDSAMYLCASSLVPTVAKNIQYFGAGTRLSVL.

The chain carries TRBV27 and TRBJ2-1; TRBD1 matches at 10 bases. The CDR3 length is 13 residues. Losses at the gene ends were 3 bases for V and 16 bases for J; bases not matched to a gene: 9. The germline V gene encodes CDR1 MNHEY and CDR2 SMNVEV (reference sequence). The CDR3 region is CASSLGDRGYSFF. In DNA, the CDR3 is TGTGCCAGCAGTTTGGGGGACAGGGGATATAGTTTCTTC.

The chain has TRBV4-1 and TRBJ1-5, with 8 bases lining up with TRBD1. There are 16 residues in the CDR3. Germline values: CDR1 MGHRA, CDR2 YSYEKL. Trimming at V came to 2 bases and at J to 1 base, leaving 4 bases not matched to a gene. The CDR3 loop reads CASSQSPGGSNQPQHF. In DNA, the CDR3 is TGCGCCAGCAGCCAAAGCCCAGGGGGCAGCAATCAGCCCCAGCATTTT.

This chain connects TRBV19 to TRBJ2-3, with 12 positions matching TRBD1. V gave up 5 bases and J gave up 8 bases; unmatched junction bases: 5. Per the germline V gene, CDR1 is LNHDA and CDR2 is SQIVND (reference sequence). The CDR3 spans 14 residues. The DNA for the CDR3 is TGTGCCAGTAGTCCGGGACAGGGGGCGACTACGCAGTATTTT. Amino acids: CASSPGQGATTQYF.

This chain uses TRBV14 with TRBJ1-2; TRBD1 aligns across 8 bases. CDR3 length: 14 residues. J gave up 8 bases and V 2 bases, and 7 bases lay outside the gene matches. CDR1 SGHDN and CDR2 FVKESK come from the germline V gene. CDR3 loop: CASSQKTTGVGYTF. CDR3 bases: TGTGCCAGCAGCCAAAAGACGACAGGGGTCGGCTACACCTTC. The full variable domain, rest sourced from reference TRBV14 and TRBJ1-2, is EAGVTQFPSHSVIEKGQTVTLRCDPISGHDNLYWYRRVMGKEIKFLLHFVKESKQDESGMPNNRFLAERTGGTYSTLKVQPAELEDSGVYFCASSQKTTGVGYTFGSGTRLTVV.

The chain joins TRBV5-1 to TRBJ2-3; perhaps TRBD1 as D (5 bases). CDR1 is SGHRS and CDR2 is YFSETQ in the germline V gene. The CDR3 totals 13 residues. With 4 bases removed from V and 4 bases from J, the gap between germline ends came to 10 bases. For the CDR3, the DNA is TGCGCCAGCAGCACCGACAGATCAGATACGCAGTATTTT. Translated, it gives CASSTDRSDTQYF.

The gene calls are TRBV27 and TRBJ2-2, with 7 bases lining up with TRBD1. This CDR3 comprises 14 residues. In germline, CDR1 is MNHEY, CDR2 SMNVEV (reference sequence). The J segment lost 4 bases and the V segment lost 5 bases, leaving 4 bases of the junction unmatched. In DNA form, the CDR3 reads TGTGCCAGCAGTCCCGGGACAGCCACCGGGGAGCTGTTTTTT. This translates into CASSPGTATGELFF.

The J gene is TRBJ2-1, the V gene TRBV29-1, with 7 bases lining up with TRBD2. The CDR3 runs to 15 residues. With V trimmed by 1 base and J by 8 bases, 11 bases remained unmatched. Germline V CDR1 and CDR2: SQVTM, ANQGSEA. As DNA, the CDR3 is TGCAGCGTTGAAGGGCGGGACTACCGGCAATATGAGCAGTTCTTC. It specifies CSVEGRDYRQYEQFF.